The present T cell receptor beta chain was sequenced within a study of PD-1 blockade in classical Hodgkin lymphoma. Germline values: CDR1 SGHRS, CDR2 YFSETQ. The length of the CDR3 is 15 residues. Trimming shortened V by 0 bases and J by 1 base, and 5 bases separated the two germline ends. Only in-frame clones appear in the TCRdb table, and some are missing; sequencing was by immunoSEQ multiplex PCR. The sample has some 13,000 clones; 85% to 90% are singletons. In every patient, relapse followed autologous stem cell transplantation, while exposure to brentuximab vedotin differed. The chain couples TRBV5-1 to TRBJ2-6; D uncertain. The TCR sequence derives from a human donor with classical Hodgkin lymphoma. Here the sequenced sample was peripheral blood mononuclear cells (PBMCs), taken at baseline. Here the CDR3 DNA reads TGCGCCAGCAGCTTGGTCCGATCTGGGGCCAACGTCCTGACTTTC. This codes for CASSLVRSGANVLTF.